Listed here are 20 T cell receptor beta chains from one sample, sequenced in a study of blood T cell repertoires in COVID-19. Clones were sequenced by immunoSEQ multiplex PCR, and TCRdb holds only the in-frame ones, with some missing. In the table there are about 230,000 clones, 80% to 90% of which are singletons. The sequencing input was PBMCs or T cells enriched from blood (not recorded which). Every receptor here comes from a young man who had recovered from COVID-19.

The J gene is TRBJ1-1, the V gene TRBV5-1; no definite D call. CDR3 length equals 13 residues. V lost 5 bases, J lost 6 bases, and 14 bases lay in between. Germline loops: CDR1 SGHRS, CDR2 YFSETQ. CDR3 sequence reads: CASRASLGPEAFF. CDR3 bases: TGCGCCAGCAGGGCGAGTCTTGGGCCTGAAGCTTTCTTT.

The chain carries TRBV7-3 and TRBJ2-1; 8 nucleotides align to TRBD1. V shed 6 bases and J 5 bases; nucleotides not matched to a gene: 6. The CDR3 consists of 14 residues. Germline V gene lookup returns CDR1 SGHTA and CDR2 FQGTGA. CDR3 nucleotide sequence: TGTGCCAGCAGTACGGACAGGGTCCACAATGAGCAGTTCTTC. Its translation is CASSTDRVHNEQFF.

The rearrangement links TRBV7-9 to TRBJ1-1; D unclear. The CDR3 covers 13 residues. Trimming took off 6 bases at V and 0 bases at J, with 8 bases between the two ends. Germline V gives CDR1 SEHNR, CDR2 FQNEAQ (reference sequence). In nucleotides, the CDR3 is TGTGCCAGCAGAGACCTAGTGAACACTGAAGCTTTCTTT. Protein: CASRDLVNTEAFF.

CDR3 nucleotides: TGTGCCAGCAGCCAAAACAGGGACACCGGGGAGCTGTTTTTT. This codes for CASSQNRDTGELFF. The gene calls are TRBV14 and TRBJ2-2; TRBD1 is a possible D gene (6 bases). The V end was cut by 2 bases, the J end by 3 bases, with 7 bases between. The CDR3 length is 14 residues. Germline V gene lookup returns CDR1 SGHDN and CDR2 FVKESK.

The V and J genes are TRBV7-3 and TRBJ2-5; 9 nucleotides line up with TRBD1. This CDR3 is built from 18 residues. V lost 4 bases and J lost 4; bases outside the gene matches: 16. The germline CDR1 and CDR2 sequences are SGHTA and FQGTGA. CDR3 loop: CASSSPNGTGTPTETQYF. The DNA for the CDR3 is TGTGCCAGCAGCTCCCCGAATGGGACAGGGACCCCAACAGAGACCCAGTACTTC.

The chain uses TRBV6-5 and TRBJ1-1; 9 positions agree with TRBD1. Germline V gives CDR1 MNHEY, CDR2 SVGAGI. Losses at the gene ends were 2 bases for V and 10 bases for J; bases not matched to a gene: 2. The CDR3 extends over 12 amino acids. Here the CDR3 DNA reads TGTGCCAGCAGTTACGGACAGGGGACAGCTTTCTTT. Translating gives CASSYGQGTAFF.

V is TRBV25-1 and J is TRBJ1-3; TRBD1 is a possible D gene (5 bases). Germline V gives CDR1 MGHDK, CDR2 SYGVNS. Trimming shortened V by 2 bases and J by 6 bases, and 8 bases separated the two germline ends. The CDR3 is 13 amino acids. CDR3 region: CASSEAGSNTIYF. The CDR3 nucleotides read TGTGCCAGCAGTGAAGCAGGGTCAAACACCATATATTTT.

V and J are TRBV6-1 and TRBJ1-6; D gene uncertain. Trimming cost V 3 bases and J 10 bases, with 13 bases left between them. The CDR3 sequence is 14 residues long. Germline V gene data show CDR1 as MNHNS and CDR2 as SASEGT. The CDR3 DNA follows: TGTGCCAGCAGTGATACAGAGCCGCCCTCACCCCTCCACTTT. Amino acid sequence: CASSDTEPPSPLHF.

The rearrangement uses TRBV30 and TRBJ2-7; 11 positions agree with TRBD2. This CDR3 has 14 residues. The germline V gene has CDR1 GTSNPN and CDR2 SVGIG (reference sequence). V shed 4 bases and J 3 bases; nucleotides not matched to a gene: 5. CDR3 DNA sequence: TGTGCCTGGACTCCACTAGCGGGGGACTACGAGCAGTACTTC. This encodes CAWTPLAGDYEQYF.

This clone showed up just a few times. CDR3 sequence reads: CASSQGREKLFF. Written as DNA, the CDR3 is TGTGCCAGTAGCCAGGGCCGTGAAAAACTGTTTTTT. The chain carries TRBV19 and TRBJ1-4; D is possibly TRBD1 (5 bases). The CDR3 loop spans 12 amino acids. Trimming cost V 6 bases and J 7 bases, with 9 bases left between them. Per the germline V gene, CDR1 is LNHDA and CDR2 is SQIVND (reference sequence).

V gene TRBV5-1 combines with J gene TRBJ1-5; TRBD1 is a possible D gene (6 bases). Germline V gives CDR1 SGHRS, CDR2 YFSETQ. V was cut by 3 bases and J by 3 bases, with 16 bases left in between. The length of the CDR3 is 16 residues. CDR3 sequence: CASSWGGSYDNQPQHF. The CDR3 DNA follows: TGCGCCAGCAGCTGGGGGGGCAGCTATGACAATCAGCCCCAGCATTTT.

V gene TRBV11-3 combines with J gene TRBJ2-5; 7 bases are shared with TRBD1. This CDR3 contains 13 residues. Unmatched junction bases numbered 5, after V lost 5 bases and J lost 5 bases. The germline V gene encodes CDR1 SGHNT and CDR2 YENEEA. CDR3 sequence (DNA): TGTGCCAGCAGCCCCGGACAGGTCGAGACCCAGTACTTC. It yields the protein CASSPGQVETQYF.

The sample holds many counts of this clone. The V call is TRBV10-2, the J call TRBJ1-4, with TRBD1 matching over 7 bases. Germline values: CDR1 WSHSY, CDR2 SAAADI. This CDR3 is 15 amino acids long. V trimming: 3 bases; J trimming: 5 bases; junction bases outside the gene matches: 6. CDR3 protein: CASSDSQGGNEKLFF. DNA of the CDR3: TGCGCCAGCAGTGATTCGCAGGGGGGCAATGAAAAACTGTTTTTT.

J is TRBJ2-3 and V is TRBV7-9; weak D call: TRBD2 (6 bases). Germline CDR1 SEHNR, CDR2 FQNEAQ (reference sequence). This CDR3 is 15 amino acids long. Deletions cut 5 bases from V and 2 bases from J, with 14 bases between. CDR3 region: CASSPTGSDTDTQYF. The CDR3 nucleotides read TGTGCCAGCAGCCCCACCGGGAGCGACACAGATACGCAGTATTTT.

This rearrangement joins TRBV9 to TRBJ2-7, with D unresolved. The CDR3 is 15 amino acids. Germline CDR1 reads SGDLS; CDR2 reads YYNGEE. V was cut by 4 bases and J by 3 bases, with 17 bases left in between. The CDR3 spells CASSPASGSVYEQYF. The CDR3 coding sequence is TGTGCCAGCAGCCCCGCCTCCGGGTCTGTCTACGAGCAGTACTTC. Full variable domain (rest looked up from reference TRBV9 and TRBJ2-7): DSGVTQTPKHLITATGQRVTLRCSPRSGDLSVYWYQQSLDQGLQFLIQYYNGEERAKGNILERFSAQQFPDLHSELNLSSLELGDSALYFCASSPASGSVYEQYFGPGTRLTVT.

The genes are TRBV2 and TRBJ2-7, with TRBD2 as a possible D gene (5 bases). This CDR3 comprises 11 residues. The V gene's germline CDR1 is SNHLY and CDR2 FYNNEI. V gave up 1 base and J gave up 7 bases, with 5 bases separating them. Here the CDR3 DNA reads TGTGCCAGCAGTGAAGGGAGGGAGCAGTACTTC. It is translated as CASSEGREQYF.

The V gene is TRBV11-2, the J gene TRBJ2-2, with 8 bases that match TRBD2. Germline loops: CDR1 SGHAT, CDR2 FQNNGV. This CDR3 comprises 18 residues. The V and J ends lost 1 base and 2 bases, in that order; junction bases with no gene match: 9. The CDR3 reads CASSLAPLAEGNTGELFF. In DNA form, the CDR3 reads TGTGCCAGCAGCTTAGCTCCACTAGCGGAGGGTAACACCGGGGAGCTGTTTTTT. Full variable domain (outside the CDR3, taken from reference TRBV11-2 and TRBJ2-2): EAGVAQSPRYKIIEKRQSVAFWCNPISGHATLYWYQQILGQGPKLLIQFQNNGVVDDSQLPKDRFSAERLKGVDSTLKIQPAKLEDSAVYLCASSLAPLAEGNTGELFFGEGSRLTVL.

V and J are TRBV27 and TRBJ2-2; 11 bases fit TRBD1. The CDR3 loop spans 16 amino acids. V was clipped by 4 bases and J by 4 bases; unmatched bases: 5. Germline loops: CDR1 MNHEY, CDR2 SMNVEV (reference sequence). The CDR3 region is CASSSRTGGGTGELFF. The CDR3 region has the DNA TGTGCCAGCAGTTCACGGACAGGGGGCGGCACCGGGGAGCTGTTTTTT.

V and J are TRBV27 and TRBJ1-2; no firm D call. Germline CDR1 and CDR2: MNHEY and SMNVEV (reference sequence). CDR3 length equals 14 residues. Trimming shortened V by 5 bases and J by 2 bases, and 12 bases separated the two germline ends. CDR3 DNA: TGTGCCAGCAGTACCCCCGGCGGAAACTATGGCTACACCTTC. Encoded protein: CASSTPGGNYGYTF.

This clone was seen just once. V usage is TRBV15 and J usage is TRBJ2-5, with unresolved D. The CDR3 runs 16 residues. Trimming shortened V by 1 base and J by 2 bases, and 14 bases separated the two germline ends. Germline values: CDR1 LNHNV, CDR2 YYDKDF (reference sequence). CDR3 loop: CATSRGVEGEQETQYF. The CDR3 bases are TGTGCCACCAGCAGAGGGGTAGAAGGAGAGCAAGAGACCCAGTACTTC.